The clone carrying this T cell receptor beta chain was seen once. Its antigen is still unknown. The data derive from a study of cytomegalovirus exposure and HLA in healthy donors. General study findings and limits: HLA-A and HLA-B allele assignments for most subjects were reportedly predicted accurately using TCR beta sequences.

The primer mix had 60 Vbeta and 13 Jbeta primers. Sequencing was performed with immunoSEQ multiplex PCR; in TCRdb, only in-frame clones are kept and a portion is missing. The data show tens of thousands of clones, around 90% seen once. Germline CDR1 is MDHEN and CDR2 is SYDVKM. The length of the CDR3 is 11 residues. V dropped 6 bases and J dropped 13; count of bases not matched to a gene: 9. The sequence came from a woman in her thirties or forties in good health and CMV-seropositive. This rearrangement joins TRBV28 to TRBJ2-7; 7 positions match TRBD2. The sequenced sample consisted of PBMCs. CDR3 nucleotide sequence: TGTGCCAGCAGCACAGCGGGAACCTCCTACTTC. This translates into CASSTAGTSYF.